The clone carrying this T cell receptor (beta chain) has only a few counts. Its antigen remains unidentified. TCRdb used MiXCR to reprocess the 5' RACE reads, holding one entry per CDR3 protein. The sample includes about 43,000 distinct CDR3 sequences, around a fifth seen only once; the top ten take 4.3%. Trimming pared 5 bases from V and 4 bases from J, leaving 14 bases between. This CDR3 contains 15 residues. From germline, CDR1 is MDHEN and CDR2 SYDVKM. The sorted Tregs were CD4+CD25+CD127-/low cells. Whole-study findings and limits: Larger-cohort validation covered only one TCR beta V-J rearrangement.

The sequenced sample consisted of Tregs sorted from a lymph node. This receptor was taken from a female donor with breast cancer. This chain uses TRBV28 with TRBJ1-4, with D possibly being TRBD1 (5 bases). The CDR3 region is CASSTRQINNEKLFF. For the CDR3, the DNA is TGTGCCAGCAGTACCCGACAGATTAATAATGAAAAACTGTTTTTT.